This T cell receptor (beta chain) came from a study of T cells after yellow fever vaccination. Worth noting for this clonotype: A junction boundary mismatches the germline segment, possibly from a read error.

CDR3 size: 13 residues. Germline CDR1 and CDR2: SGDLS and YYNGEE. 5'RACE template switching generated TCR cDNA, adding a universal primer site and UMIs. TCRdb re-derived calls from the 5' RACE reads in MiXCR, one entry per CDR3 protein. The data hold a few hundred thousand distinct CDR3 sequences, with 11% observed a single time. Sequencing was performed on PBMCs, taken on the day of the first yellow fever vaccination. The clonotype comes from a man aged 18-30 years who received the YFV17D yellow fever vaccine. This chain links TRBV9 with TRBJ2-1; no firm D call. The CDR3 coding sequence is TGTGCCAGCGGCGTAGACCCGAACAATGAGCAGTTCTTC. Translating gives CASGVDPNNEQFF.